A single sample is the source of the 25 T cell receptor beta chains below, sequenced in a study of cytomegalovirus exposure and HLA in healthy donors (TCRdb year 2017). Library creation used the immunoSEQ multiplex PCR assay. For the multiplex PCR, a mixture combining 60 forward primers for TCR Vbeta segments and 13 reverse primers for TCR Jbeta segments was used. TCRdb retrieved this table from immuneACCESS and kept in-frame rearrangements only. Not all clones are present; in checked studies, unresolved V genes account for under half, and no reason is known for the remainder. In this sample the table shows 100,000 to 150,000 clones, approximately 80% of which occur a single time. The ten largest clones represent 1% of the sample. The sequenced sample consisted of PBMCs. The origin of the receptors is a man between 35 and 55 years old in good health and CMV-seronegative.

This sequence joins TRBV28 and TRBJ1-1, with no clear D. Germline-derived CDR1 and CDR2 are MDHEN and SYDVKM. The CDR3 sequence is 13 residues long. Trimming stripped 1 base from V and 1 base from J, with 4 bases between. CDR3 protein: CASSLSQNTEAFF. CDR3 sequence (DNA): TGTGCCAGCAGTTTATCCCAGAACACTGAAGCTTTCTTT.

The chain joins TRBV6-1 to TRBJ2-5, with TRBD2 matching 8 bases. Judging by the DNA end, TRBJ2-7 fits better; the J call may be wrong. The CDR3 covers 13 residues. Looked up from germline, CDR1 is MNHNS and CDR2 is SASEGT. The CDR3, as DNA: TGTGCCAGCAGCGGGACTAGTCGCTACGAGCAGTACTTC. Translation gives CASSGTSRYEQYF.

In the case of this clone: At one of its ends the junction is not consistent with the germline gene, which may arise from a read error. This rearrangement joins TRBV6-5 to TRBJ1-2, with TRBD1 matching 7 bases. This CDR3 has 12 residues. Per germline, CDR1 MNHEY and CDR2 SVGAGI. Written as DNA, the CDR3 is TGTGCCAGCAGACGGCCCGCCGGACAGGACAGCTTC. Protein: CASRRPAGQDSF.

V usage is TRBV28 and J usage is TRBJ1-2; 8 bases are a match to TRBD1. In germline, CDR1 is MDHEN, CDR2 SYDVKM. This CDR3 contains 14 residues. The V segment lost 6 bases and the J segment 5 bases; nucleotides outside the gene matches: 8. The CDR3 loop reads CASRWQGALYGYTF. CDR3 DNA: TGTGCCAGCAGATGGCAGGGGGCTTTATATGGCTACACCTTC.

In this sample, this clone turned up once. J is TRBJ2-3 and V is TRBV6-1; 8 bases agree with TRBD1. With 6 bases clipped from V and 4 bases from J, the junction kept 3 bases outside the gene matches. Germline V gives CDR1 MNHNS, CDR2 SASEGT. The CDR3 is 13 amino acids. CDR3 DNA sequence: TGTGCCAGCAGAAGGACAGGGTCAGATACGCAGTATTTT. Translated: CASRRTGSDTQYF.

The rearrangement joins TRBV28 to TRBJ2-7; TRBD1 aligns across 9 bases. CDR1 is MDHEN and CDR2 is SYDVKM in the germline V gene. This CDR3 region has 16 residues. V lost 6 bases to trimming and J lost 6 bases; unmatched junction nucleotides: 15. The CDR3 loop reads CASRGTRRDRASEQYF. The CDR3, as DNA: TGTGCCAGCAGGGGGACCAGACGGGACAGGGCTTCCGAGCAGTACTTC.

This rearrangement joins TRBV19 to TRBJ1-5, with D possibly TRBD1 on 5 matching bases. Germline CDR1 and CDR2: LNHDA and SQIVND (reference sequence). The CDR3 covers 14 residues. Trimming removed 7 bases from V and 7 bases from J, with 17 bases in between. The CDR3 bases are TGTGCCAGTACCCTTCAGGTGGGGGGGCAGCCCCAGCATTTT. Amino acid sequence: CASTLQVGGQPQHF.

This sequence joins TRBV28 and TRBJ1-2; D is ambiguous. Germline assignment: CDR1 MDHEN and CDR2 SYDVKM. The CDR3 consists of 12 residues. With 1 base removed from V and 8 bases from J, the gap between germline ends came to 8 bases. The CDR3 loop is CASSLSPVGYTF. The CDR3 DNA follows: TGTGCCAGCAGTTTATCCCCCGTGGGCTACACCTTC.

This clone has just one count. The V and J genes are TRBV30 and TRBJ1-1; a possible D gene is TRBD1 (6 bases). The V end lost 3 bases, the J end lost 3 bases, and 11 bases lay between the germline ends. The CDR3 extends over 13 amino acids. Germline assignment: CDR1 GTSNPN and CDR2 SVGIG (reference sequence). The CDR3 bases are TGTGCCTGGAGAGGGGACAAGGACACTGAAGCTTTCTTT. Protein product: CAWRGDKDTEAFF. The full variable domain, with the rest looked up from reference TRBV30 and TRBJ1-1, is SQTIHQWPATLVQPVGSPLSLECTVEGTSNPNLYWYRQAAGRGLQLLFYSVGIGQISSEVPQNLSASRPQDRQFILSSKKLLLSDSGFYLCAWRGDKDTEAFFGQGTRLTVV.

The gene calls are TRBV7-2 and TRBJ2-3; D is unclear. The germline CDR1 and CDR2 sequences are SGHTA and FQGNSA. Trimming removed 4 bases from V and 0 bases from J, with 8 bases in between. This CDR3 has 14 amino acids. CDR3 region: CASSSKPSTDTQYF. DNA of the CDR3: TGTGCCAGCAGCTCGAAGCCAAGCACAGATACGCAGTATTTT. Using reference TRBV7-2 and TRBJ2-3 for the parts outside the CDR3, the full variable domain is GAGVSQSPSNKVTEKGKDVELRCDPISGHTALYWYRQSLGQGLEFLIYFQGNSAPDKSGLPSDRFSAERTGGSVSTLTIQRTQQEDSAVYLCASSSKPSTDTQYFGPGTRLTVL.

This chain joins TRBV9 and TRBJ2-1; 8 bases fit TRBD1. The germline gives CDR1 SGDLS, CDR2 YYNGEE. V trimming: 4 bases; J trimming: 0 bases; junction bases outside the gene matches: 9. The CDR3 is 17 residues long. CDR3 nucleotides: TGTGCCAGCAGCCCACGACAGGGGCCCAGCTCCTACAATGAGCAGTTCTTC. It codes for CASSPRQGPSSYNEQFF.

DNA of the CDR3: TGTGCCAGCAGCCCGACAGGGGGAGGTGAGACCCAGTACTTC. Encoded protein: CASSPTGGGETQYF. The rearrangement uses TRBV7-2 and TRBJ2-5; 9 positions agree with TRBD1. CDR3 length equals 14 residues. CDR1 and CDR2 (germline): SGHTA, FQGNSA. J gave up 5 bases and V 5 bases, and 6 bases lay outside the gene matches.

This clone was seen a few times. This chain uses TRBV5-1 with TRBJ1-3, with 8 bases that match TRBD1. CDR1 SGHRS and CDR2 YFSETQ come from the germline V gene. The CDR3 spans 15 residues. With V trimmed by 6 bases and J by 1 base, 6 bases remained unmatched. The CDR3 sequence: CASTRGQGSGNTIYF. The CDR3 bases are TGCGCCAGCACCAGAGGACAGGGTTCTGGAAACACCATATATTTT.

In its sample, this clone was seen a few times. CDR3 residues: CAWSYSARGARETQYF. The CDR3 DNA reads TGTGCCTGGAGTTATTCCGCTCGGGGGGCGCGGGAGACCCAGTACTTC. The chain couples TRBV30 to TRBJ2-5; D is possibly TRBD2 (7 bases). The CDR3 is made up of 16 amino acids. V was trimmed by 2 bases and J by 5 bases, leaving 21 bases between them. Germline lookup yields CDR1 GTSNPN and CDR2 SVGIG (reference sequence).

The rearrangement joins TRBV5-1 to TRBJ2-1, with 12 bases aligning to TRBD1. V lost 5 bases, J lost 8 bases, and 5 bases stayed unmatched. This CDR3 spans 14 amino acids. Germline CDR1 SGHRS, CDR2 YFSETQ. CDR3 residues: CASRPGQGADEQFF. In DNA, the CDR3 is TGCGCCAGCAGGCCGGGACAGGGGGCCGATGAGCAGTTCTTC.

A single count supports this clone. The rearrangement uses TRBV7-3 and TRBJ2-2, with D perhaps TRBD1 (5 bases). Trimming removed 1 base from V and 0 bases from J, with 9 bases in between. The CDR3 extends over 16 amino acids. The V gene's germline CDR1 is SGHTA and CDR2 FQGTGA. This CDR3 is CASSLRGTSNTGELFF. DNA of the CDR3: TGTGCCAGCAGCTTAAGGGGCACCTCGAACACCGGGGAGCTGTTTTTT.

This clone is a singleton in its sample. Written as DNA, the CDR3 is TGTGCCAGCGTTTTGGATAGGACAGGGGGTGACACCGGGGAGCTGTTTTTT. Translation gives CASVLDRTGGDTGELFF. The chain combines TRBV21-1 with TRBJ2-2; the D call TRBD1 from the table was never checked on the DNA. TRBV21-1 is assigned pseudogene status. The CDR3 runs 17 residues.

The CDR3 nucleotides read TGTGCCAGCAGTGAAGGGCACCAAGAGACCCAGTACTTC. Translation gives CASSEGHQETQYF. The chain has TRBV25-1 and TRBJ2-5; D is uncertain. This CDR3 region has 13 residues. Germline CDR1 and CDR2: MGHDK and SYGVNS. The V end lost 2 bases, the J end lost 0 bases, and 4 bases lay between the germline ends.

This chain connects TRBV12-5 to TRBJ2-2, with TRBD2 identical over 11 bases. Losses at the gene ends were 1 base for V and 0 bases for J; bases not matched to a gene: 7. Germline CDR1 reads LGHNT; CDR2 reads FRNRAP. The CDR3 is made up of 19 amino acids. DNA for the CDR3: TGTGCTAGTGGTTTGGCCCTAGCGGGGGGCCGAGCGAACACCGGGGAGCTGTTTTTT. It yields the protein CASGLALAGGRANTGELFF. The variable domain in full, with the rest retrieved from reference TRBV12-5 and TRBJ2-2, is DARVTQTPRHKVTEMGQEVTMRCQPILGHNTVFWYRQTMMQGLELLAYFRNRAPLDDSGMPKDRFSAEMPDATLATLKIQPSEPRDSAVYFCASGLALAGGRANTGELFFGEGSRLTVL.

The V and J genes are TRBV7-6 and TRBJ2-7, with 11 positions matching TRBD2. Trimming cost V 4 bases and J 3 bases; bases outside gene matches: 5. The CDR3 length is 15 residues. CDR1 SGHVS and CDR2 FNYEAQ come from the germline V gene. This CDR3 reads CASSSGLAGNYEQYF. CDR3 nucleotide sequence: TGTGCCAGCAGCTCAGGACTAGCGGGTAACTACGAGCAGTACTTC.

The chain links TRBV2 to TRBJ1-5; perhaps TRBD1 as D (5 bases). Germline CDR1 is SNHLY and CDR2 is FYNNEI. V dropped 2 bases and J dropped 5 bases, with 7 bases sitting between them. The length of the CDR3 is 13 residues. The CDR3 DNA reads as TGTGCCAGCAGTGAATCGGGGGATCAGCCCCAGCATTTT. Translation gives CASSESGDQPQHF. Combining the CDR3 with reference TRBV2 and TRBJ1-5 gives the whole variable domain EPEVTQTPSHQVTQMGQEVILRCVPISNHLYFYWYRQILGQKVEFLVSFYNNEISEKSEIFDDQFSVERPDGSNFTLKIRSTKLEDSAMYFCASSESGDQPQHFGDGTRLSIL.

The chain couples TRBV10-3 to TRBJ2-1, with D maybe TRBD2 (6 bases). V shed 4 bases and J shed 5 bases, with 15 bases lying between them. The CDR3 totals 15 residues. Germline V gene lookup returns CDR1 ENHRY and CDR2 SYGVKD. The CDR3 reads CAISVNRGGDNEQFF. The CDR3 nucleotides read TGTGCCATCAGTGTAAATAGGGGAGGTGACAATGAGCAGTTCTTC.

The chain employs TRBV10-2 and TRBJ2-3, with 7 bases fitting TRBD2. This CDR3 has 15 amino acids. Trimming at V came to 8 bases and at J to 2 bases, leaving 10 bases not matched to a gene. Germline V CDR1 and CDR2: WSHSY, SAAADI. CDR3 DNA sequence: TGCGCCAGCCTTCCCCGGACTAGGGTCACAGATACGCAGTATTTT. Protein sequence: CASLPRTRVTDTQYF.

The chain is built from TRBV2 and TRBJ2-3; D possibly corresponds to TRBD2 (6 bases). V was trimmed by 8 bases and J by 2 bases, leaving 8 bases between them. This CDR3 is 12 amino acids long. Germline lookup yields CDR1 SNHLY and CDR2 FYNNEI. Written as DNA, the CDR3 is TGTGCCAGCGGACTATTCACAGATACGCAGTATTTT. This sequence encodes CASGLFTDTQYF.

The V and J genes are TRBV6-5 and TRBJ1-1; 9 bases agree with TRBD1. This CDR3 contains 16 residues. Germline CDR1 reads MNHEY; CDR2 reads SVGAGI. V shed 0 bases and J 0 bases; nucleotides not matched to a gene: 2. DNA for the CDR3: TGTGCCAGCAGTTACTCGGGGACAGGGTTGAACACTGAAGCTTTCTTT. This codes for CASSYSGTGLNTEAFF.